This paragraph covers one T cell receptor (beta chain) sequence. Assay used: immunoSEQ multiplex PCR; TCRdb lists only in-frame clones, some missing. The sample includes about 140,000 clones, around 88% of them seen just once. This entry is derived from a study of blood T cell repertoires in COVID-19. This CDR3 is 12 amino acids long. In germline, CDR1 is SGHAT, CDR2 FQDESV (reference sequence). V lost 5 bases to trimming and J lost 0 bases, with 4 bases between them. This chain links TRBV11-1 with TRBJ1-2; D unresolved. This sequence originates from a human donor in a cohort sampled during active COVID-19. Sequencing input: peripheral blood. CDR3: CASSPANYGYTF. DNA for the CDR3: TGTGCCAGCAGCCCAGCTAACTATGGCTACACCTTC.